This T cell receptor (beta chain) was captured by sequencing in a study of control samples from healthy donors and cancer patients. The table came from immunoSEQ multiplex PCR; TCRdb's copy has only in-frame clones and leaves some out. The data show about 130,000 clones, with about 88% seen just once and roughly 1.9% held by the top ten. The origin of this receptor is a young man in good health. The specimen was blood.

The CDR3 nucleotides read TGTGCCAGCAGTGAACTGGACGGGACTAATGAAAAACTGTTTTTT. Translation: CASSELDGTNEKLFF. The chain combines TRBV6-1 with TRBJ1-4, with D hard to call. Germline V gene sequence: CDR1 MNHNS, CDR2 SASEGT. The CDR3 is made up of 15 amino acids. V lost 2 bases and J 2 bases, leaving 9 bases between the germline ends.